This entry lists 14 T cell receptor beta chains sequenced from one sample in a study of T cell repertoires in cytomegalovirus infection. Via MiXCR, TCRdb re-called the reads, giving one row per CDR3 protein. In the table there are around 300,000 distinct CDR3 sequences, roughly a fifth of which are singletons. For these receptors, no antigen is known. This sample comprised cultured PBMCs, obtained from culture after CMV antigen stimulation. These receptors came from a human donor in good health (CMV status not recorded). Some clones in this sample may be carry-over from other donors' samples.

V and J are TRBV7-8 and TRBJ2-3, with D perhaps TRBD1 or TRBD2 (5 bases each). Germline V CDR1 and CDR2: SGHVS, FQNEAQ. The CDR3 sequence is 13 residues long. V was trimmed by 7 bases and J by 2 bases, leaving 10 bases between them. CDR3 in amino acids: CASNPGATDTQYF. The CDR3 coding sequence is TGTGCCAGCAATCCCGGGGCCACAGATACGCAGTATTTT. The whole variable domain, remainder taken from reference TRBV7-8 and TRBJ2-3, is GAGVSQSPRYKVAKRGQDVALRCDPISGHVSLFWYQQALGQGPEFLTYFQNEAQLDKSGLPSDRFFAERPEGSVSTLKIQRTQQEDSAVYLCASNPGATDTQYFGPGTRLTVL.

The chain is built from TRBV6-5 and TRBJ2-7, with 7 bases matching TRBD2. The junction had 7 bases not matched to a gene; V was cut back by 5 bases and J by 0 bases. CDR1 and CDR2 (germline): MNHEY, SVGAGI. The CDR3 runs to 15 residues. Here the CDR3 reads CASSREAYSSYEQYF. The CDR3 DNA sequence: TGTGCCAGCAGTCGGGAGGCGTACTCCTCCTACGAGCAGTACTTC.

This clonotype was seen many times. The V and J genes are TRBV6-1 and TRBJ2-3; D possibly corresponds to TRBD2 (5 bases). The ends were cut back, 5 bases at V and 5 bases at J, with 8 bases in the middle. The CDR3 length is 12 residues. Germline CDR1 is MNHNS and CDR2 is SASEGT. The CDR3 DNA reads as TGTGCCAGCAGTAAACGGGGAGATACGCAGTATTTT. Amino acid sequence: CASSKRGDTQYF.

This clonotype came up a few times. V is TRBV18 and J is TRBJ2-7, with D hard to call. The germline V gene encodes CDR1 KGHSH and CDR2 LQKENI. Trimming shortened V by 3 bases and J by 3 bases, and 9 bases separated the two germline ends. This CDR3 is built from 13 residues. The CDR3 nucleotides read TGTGCCAGCTCACCCCAGCCTGGCTACGAGCAGTACGTC. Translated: CASSPQPGYEQYV.

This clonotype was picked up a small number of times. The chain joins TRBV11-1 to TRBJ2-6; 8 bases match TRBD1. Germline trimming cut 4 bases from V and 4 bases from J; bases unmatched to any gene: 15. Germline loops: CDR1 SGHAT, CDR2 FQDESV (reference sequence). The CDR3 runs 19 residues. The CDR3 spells CASSSPSGRGQSGANVLTF. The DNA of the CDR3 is TGTGCCAGCAGCTCACCTTCGGGCAGGGGGCAATCCGGGGCCAACGTCCTGACTTTC.

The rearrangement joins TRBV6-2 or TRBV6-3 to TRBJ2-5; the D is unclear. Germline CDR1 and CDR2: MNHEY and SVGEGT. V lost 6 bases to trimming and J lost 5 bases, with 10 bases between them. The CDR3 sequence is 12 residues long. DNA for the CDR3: TGTGCCAGCAGCGGATTGAGGGAGACCCAGTACTTC. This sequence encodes CASSGLRETQYF.

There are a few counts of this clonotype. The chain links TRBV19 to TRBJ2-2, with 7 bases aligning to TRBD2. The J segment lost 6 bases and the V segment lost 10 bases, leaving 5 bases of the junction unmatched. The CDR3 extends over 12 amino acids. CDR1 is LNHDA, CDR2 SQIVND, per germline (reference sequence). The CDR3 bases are TGTGCCACGGGACTATTTTCCGGGGAGCTGTTTTTT. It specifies CATGLFSGELFF.

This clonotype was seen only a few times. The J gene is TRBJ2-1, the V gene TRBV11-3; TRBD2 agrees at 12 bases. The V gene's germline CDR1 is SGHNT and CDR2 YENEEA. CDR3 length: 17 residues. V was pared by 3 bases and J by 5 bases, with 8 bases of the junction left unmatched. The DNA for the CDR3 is TGTGCCAGCAGCTTGATGGGACTAGCGGGCCCAGACAATGAGCAGTTCTTC. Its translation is CASSLMGLAGPDNEQFF.

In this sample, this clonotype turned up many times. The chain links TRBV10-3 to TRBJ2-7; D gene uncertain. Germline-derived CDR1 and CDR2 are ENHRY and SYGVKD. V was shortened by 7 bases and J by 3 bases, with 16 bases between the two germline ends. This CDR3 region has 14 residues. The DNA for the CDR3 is TGTGCCATCACCTCTAGGGCAGGACGCTACGAGCAGTACTTC. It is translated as CAITSRAGRYEQYF.

The CDR3: CASSHLGQGRYEQYF. For the CDR3, the DNA is TGTGCCAGCAGTCACCTCGGACAGGGTCGGTACGAGCAGTACTTC. The chain is built from TRBV28 and TRBJ2-7, with 8 bases matching TRBD1. This CDR3 spans 15 amino acids. The ends lost 5 bases at V and 4 bases at J; junction bases unmatched: 10. Per germline, CDR1 MDHEN and CDR2 SYDVKM.

The CDR3 coding sequence is TGTGCTAGTGGCCCCCCGGACCGATATCAGCCCCAGCATTTT. Translation: CASGPPDRYQPQHF. V and J are TRBV12-5 and TRBJ1-5; D not resolved. CDR3 length equals 14 residues. V was trimmed by 6 bases and J by 5 bases, leaving 14 bases between them. CDR1 and CDR2 from the germline V gene are LGHNT and FRNRAP. The full variable domain, with the rest looked up from reference TRBV12-5 and TRBJ1-5, is DARVTQTPRHKVTEMGQEVTMRCQPILGHNTVFWYRQTMMQGLELLAYFRNRAPLDDSGMPKDRFSAEMPDATLATLKIQPSEPRDSAVYFCASGPPDRYQPQHFGDGTRLSIL.

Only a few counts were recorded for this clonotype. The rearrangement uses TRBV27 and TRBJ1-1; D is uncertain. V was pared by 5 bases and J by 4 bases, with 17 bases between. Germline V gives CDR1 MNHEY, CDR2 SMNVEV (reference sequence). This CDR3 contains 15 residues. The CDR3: CASSLRVPWGTEAFF. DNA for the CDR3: TGTGCCAGCAGTCTTCGTGTTCCCTGGGGCACTGAAGCTTTCTTT.

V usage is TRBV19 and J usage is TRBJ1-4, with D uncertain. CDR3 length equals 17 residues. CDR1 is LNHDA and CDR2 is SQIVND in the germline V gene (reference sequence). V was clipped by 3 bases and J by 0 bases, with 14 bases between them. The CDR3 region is CASSILWADATNEKLFF. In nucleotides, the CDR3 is TGTGCCAGTAGTATCCTTTGGGCGGATGCAACTAATGAAAAACTGTTTTTT.

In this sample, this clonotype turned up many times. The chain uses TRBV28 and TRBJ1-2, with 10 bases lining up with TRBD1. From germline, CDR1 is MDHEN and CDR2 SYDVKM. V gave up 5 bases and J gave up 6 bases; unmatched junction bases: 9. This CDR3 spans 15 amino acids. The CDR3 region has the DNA TGTGCCAGCAGTCCCGCCGGGACAGGGGACAATGGCTACACCTTC. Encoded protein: CASSPAGTGDNGYTF.